This T cell receptor (beta chain) was retrieved from a study of shared clonotypes between healthy human individuals. Concerning this clone: Its target is unknown.

Study-wide results and caveats: Sample collection involved blood only; tissue repertoires are likely different.

The table came from immunoSEQ multiplex PCR; TCRdb's copy has only in-frame clones and leaves some out. Of about 2 million clones in the sample, just under 95% are singletons; the top ten hold more than 0.9%. Germline lookup yields CDR1 WSHSY and CDR2 SAAADI. Trimming stripped 3 bases from V and 0 bases from J, with 6 bases between. This CDR3 has 13 residues. Terminally differentiated effector memory CD45RA+ cells were excluded from the naive CD8 cells, which were CD45RO-negative and positively selected for CCR7. The chain joins TRBV10-2 to TRBJ2-7; D remains unclear. The source is a man between 18 and 35 years old in good health. Input material: naive CD8+ T cells sorted from blood. In DNA, the CDR3 is TGCGCCAGCAGTGACAGTCACTCCTACGAGCAGTACTTC. This gives the protein CASSDSHSYEQYF.